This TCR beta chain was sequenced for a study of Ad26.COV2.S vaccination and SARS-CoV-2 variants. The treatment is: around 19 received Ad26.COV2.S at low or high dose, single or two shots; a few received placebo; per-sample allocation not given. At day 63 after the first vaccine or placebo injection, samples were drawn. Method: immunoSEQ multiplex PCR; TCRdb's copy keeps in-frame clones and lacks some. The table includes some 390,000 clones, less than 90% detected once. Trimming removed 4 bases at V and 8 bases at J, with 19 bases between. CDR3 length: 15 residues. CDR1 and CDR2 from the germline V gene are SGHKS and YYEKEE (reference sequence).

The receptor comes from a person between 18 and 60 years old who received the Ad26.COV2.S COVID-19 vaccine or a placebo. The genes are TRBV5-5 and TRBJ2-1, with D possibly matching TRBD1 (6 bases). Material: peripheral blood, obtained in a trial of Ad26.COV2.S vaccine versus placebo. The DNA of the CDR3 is TGTGCCAGCAGCCAAGCCCAGGGGCCGTACGATGAGCAGTTCTTC. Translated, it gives CASSQAQGPYDEQFF.